This T cell receptor beta chain was recorded in a study of control samples from healthy donors and cancer patients. Produced via immunoSEQ multiplex PCR; TCRdb's table is partial and in-frame only. The sample has some 130,000 clones, 75% to 90% seen once; the top ten hold 8.7%. The TCR comes from a woman between 25 and 40 years old in good health. Input material: blood.

Here the CDR3 reads CASSLFEVGIQYF. CDR3 nucleotide sequence: TGTGCCAGCAGCTTATTTGAAGTCGGCATTCAGTACTTC. The chain is built from TRBV7-9 and TRBJ2-4; D is uncertain. V lost 2 bases and J lost 9, with 11 bases in between. Germline V gene sequence: CDR1 SEHNR, CDR2 FQNEAQ (reference sequence). The CDR3 is 13 amino acids.